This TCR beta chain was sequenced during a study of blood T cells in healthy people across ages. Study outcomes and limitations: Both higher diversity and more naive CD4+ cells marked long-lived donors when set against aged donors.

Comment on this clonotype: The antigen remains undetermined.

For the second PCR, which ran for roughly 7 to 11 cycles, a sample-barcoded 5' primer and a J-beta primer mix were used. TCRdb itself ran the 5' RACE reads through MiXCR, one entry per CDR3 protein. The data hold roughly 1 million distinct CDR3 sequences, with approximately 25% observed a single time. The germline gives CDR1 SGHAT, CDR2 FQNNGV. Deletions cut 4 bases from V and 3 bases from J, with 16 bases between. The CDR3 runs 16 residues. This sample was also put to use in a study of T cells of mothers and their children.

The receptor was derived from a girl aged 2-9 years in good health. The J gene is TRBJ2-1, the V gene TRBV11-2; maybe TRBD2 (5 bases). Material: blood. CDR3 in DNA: TGTGCCAGCAGCTCCGCCCGCGGACTCGACTACAATGAGCAGTTCTTC. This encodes CASSSARGLDYNEQFF.